This T cell receptor beta chain derives from a study of metastatic and nonmetastatic thyroid tumors. MiXCR reprocessed the PCR reads for TCRdb. Here the sample spans tens of thousands of clones, roughly 27% being singletons. CDR3 length: 11 residues. Trimming pared 6 bases from V and 8 bases from J, leaving 13 bases between. Germline CDR1 reads SQVTM; CDR2 reads ANQGSEA. This clone was counted many times. Before thyroid surgery, none of the patients had received any treatment. The sample comprised blood. The genes are TRBV29-1 and TRBJ1-1; possible D gene TRBD1, 5 bases. The sequence derives from a female donor with papillary thyroid cancer or a benign thyroid nodule (not recorded which). Some clones in this sample may be carry-over from other donors' samples. CDR3 nucleotide sequence: TGCAGCGTATTCAGGGAGACCGAAGCTTTCTTT. Translating it yields CSVFRETEAFF. Looking up the rest from reference TRBV29-1 and TRBJ1-1 gives the full variable domain: SAVISQKPSRDICQRGTSLTIQCQVDSQVTMMFWYRQQPGQSLTLIATANQGSEATYESGFVIDKFPISRPNLTFSTLTVSNMSPEDSSIYLCSVFRETEAFFGQGTRLTVV.